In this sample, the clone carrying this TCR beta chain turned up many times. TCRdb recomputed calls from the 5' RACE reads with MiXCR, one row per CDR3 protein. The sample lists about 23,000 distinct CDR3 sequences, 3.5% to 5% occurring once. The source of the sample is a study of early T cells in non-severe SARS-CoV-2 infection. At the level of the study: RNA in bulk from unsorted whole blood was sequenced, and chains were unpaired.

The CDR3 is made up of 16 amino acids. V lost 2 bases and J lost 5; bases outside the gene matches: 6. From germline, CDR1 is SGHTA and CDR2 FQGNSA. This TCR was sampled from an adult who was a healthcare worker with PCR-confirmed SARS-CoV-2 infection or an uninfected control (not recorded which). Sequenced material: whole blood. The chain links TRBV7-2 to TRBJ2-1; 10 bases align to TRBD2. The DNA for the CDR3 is TGTGCCAGCAGCTTAAAACTAGCGGGGCCCCACAATGAGCAGTTCTTC. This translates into CASSLKLAGPHNEQFF.